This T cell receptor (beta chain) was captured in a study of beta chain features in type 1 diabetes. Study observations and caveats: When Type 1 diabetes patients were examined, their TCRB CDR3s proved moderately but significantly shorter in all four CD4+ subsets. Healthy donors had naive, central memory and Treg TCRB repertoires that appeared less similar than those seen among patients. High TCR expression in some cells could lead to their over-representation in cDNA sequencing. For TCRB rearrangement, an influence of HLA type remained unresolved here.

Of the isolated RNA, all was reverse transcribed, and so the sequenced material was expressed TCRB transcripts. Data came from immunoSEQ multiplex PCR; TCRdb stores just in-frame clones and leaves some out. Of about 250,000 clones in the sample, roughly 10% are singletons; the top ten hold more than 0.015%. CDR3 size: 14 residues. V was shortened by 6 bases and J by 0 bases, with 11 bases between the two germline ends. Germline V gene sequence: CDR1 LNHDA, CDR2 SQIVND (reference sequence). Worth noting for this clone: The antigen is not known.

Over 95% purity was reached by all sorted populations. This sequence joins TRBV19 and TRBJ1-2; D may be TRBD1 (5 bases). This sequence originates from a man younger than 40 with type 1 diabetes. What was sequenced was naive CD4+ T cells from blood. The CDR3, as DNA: TGTGCCAGTAGAGAACAGGAAGCTAACTATGGCTACACCTTC. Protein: CASREQEANYGYTF. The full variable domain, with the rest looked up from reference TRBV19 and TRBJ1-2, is DGGITQSPKYLFRKEGQNVTLSCEQNLNHDAMYWYRQDPGQGLRLIYYSQIVNDFQKGDIAEGYSVSREKKESFPLTVTSAQKNPTAFYLCASREQEANYGYTFGSGTRLTVV.